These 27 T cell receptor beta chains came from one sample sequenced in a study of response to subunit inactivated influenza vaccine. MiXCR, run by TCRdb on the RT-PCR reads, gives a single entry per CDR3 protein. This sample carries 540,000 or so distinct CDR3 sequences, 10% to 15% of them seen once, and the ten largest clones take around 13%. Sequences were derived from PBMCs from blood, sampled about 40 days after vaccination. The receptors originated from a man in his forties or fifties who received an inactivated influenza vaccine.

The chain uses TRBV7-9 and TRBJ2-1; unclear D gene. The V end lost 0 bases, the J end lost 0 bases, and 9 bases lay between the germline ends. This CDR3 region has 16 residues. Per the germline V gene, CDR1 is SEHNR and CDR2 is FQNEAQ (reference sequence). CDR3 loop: CASSLAPVISYNEQFF. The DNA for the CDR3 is TGTGCCAGCAGCTTAGCGCCGGTGATCTCCTACAATGAGCAGTTCTTC.

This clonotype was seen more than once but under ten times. CDR3 sequence (DNA): TGTGCCAGCAGCTTGTTTAGCGGGGGGACAGATACGCAGTATTTT. As protein: CASSLFSGGTDTQYF. The V call is TRBV5-6, the J call TRBJ2-3; 10 bases line up with TRBD2. Germline V lookup: CDR1 SGHDT, CDR2 YYEEEE. With 1 base clipped from V and 3 bases from J, the junction kept 2 bases outside the gene matches. The CDR3 runs to 15 residues.

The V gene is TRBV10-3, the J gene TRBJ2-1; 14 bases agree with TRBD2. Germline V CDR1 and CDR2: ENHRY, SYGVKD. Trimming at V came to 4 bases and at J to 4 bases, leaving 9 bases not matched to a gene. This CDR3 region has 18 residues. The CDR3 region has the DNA TGTGCCATCAGTGGGAGAGGACTAGCGGGGGGAGTTTACAATGAGCAGTTCTTC. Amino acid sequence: CAISGRGLAGGVYNEQFF.

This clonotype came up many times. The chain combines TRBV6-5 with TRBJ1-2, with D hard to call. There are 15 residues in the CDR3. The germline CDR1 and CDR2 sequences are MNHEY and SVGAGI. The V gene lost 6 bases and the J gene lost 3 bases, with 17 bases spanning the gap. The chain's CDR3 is CASRREGTRDYGYTF. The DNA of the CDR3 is TGTGCCAGCAGGCGAGAAGGAACGCGGGACTATGGCTACACCTTC.

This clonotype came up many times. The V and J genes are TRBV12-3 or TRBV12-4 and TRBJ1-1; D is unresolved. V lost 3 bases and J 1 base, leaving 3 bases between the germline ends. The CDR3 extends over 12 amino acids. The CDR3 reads CASSFQNTEAFF. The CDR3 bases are TGTGCCAGCAGTTTTCAGAACACTGAAGCTTTCTTT.

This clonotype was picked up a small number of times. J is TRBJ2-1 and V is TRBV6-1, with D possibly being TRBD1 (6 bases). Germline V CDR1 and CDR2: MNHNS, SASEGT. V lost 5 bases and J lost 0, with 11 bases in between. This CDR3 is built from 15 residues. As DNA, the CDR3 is TGTGCCAGCAGTCCGAGGGACACCTCCTACAATGAGCAGTTCTTC. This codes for CASSPRDTSYNEQFF.

CDR3 protein: CASNPQSGVNSPLHF. CDR3 DNA: TGTGCCAGCAATCCTCAGTCGGGTGTGAATTCACCCCTCCACTTT. This sequence joins TRBV2 and TRBJ1-6; no clear D. The V end lost 7 bases, the J end lost 7 bases, and 17 bases lay between the germline ends. This CDR3 spans 15 amino acids. In germline, CDR1 is SNHLY, CDR2 FYNNEI.

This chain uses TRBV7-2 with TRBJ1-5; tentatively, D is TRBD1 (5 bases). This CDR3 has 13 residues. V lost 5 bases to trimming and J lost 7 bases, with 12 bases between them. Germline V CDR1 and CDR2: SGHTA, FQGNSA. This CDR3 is CASSRLGGQPQHF. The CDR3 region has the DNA TGTGCCAGCAGCCGCCTCGGGGGGCAGCCCCAGCATTTT.

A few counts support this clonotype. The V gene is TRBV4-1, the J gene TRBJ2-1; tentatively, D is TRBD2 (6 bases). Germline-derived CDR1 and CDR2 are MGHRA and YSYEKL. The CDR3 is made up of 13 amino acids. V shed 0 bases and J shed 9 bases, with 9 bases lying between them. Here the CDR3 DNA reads TGCGCCAGCAGCCAAGAAGGGAGGTTTGAGCAGTTCTTC. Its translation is CASSQEGRFEQFF.

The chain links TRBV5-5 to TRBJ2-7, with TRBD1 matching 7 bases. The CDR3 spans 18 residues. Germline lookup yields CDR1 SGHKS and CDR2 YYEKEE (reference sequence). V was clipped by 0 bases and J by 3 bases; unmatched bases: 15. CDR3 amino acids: CASSLATTGQVGIYEQYF. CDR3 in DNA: TGTGCCAGCAGCTTGGCCACTACAGGACAGGTGGGGATCTACGAGCAGTACTTC.

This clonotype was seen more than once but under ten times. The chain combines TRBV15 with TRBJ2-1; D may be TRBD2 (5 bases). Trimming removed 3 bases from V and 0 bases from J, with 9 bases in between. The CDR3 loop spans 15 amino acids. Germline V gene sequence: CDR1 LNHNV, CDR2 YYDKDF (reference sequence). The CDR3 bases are TGTGCCACCAGCAGGGACTTAGGCTCCTACAATGAGCAGTTCTTC. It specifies CATSRDLGSYNEQFF.

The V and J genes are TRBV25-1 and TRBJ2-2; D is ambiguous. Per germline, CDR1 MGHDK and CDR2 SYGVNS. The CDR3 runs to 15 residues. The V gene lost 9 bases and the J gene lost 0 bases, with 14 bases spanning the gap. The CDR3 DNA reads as TGTGCCAGGAAGCGCACGGAAACGAACACCGGGGAGCTGTTTTTT. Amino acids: CARKRTETNTGELFF. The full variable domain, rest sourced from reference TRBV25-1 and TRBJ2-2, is EADIYQTPRYLVIGTGKKITLECSQTMGHDKMYWYQQDPGMELHLIHYSYGVNSTEKGDLSSESTVSRIRTEHFPLTLESARPSHTSQYLCARKRTETNTGELFFGEGSRLTVL.

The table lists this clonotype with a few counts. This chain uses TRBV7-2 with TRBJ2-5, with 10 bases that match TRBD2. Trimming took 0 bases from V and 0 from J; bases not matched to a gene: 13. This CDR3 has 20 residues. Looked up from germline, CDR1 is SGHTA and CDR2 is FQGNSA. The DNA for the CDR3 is TGTGCCAGCAGCTTAGCCGAGGGGCCCCCACTAGCGGGGTACCAAGAGACCCAGTACTTC. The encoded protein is CASSLAEGPPLAGYQETQYF.

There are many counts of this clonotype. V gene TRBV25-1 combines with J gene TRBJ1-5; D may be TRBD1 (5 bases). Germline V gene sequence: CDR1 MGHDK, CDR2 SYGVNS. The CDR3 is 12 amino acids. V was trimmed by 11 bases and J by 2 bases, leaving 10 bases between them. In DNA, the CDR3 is TGTGCCTCCCAGGGAGGCAATCAGCCCCAGCATTTT. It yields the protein CASQGGNQPQHF.

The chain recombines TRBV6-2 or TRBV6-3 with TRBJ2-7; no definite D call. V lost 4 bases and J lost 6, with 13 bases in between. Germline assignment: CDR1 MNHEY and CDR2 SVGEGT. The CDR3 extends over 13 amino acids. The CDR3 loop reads CASSSRRRGEQYF. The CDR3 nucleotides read TGTGCCAGCAGTTCAAGACGACGTGGCGAGCAGTACTTC.

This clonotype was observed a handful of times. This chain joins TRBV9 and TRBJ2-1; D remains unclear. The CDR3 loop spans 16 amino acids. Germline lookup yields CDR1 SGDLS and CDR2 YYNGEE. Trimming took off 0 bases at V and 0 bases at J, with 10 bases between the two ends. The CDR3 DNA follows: TGTGCCAGCAGCGTAGCTGGAGACTCCTCCTACAATGAGCAGTTCTTC. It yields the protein CASSVAGDSSYNEQFF.

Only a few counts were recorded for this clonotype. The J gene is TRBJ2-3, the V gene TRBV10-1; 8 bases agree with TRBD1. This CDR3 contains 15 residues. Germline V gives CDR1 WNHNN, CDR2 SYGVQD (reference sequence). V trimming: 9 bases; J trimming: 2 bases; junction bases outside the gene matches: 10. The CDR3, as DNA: TGCGCCAGTCCGGACAGGGCGCCGGACACAGATACGCAGTATTTT. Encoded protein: CASPDRAPDTDTQYF.

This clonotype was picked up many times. DNA for the CDR3: TGTGCCAGCAGTTCGACGGGGTATAGCAATCAGCCCCAGCATTTT. Residues: CASSSTGYSNQPQHF. V usage is TRBV12-3 or TRBV12-4 and J usage is TRBJ1-5, with unresolved D. The CDR3 is 15 amino acids. The ends were cut back, 4 bases at V and 0 bases at J, with 10 bases in the middle.

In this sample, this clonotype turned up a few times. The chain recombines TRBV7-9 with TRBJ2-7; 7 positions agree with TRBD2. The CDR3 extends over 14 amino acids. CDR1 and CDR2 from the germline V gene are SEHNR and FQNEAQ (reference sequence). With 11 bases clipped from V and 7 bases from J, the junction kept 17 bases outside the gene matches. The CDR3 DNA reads TGTGCCGAAGACGCGGGAGAGAGCCCGGGGGAGCAGTACTTC. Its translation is CAEDAGESPGEQYF.

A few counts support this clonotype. DNA for the CDR3: TGCGCCAGCAGCCCGGCGGGACACATTTCCTACAATGAGCAGTTCTTC. It yields the protein CASSPAGHISYNEQFF. V is TRBV5-1 and J is TRBJ2-1, with D tentatively TRBD1 or TRBD2 (6 bases each). The CDR3 consists of 16 residues. In germline, CDR1 is SGHRS, CDR2 YFSETQ. Trimming left V 4 bases short and J 1 base short, with 15 bases between.

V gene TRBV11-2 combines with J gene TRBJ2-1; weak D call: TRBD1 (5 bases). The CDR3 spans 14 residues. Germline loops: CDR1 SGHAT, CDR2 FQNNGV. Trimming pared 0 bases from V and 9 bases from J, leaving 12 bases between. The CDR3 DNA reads TGTGCCAGCAGCTTAGATGTGCAGGGCGGTGAGCAGTTCTTC. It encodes CASSLDVQGGEQFF.

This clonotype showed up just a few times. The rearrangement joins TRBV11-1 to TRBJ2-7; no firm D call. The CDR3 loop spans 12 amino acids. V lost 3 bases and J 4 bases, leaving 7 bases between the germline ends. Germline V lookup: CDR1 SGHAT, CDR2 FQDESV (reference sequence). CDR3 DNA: TGTGCCAGCAGCTTCAGAGCTTACGAGCAGTACTTC. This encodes CASSFRAYEQYF.

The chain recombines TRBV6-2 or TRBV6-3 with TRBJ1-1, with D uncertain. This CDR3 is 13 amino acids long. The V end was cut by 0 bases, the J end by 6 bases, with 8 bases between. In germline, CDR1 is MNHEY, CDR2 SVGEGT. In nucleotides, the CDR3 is TGTGCCAGCAGTTACTCTGGCCGACCTGAAGCTTTCTTT. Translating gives CASSYSGRPEAFF.

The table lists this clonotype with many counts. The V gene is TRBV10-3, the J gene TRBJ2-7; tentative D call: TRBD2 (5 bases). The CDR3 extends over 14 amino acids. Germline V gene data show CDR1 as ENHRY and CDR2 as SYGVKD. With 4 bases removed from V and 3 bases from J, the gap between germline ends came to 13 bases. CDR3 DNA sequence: TGTGCCATCAGTGCACCAGAGGGTGGCTACGAGCAGTACTTC. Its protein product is CAISAPEGGYEQYF.

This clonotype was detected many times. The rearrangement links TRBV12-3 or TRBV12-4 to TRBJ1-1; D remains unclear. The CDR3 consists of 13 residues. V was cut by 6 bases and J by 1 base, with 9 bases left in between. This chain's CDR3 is CASSQPPNTEAFF. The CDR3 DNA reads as TGTGCCAGCAGCCAACCTCCGAACACTGAAGCTTTCTTT.

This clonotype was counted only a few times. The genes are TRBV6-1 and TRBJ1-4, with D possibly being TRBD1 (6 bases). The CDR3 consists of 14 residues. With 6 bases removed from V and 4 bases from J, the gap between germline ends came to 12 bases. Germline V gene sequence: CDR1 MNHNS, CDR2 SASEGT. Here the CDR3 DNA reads TGTGCCAGCAGATCCCAGGGGTATAATGAAAAACTGTTTTTT. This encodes CASRSQGYNEKLFF.

CDR3 coding DNA: TGTGCCAGCAGTTACTTAGCGGGACAGAGCACAGATACGCAGTATTTT. Its translation: CASSYLAGQSTDTQYF. The rearrangement uses TRBV6-5 and TRBJ2-3; tentatively, D is TRBD2 (8 bases). V lost 1 base and J lost 0, with 11 bases in between. Germline V gene sequence: CDR1 MNHEY, CDR2 SVGAGI. The CDR3 has 16 amino acids.